The T cell receptor beta chain described here comes from a study of tumor-infiltrating lymphocytes in localized non-small cell lung cancer. TCRdb's copy holds only in-frame clones and misses some; the assay was immunoSEQ multiplex PCR. This sample has over 9,000 clones, with 84% found just once. CDR1 is SGHTA, CDR2 FQGNSA, per germline. The CDR3 length is 14 residues. V trimming: 8 bases; J trimming: 2 bases; junction bases outside the gene matches: 6. This TCR derives from a human donor with non-small cell lung cancer. Sequencing used lung tumor tissue. The chain recombines TRBV7-2 with TRBJ2-3; 8 positions match TRBD2. The CDR3 DNA reads TGTGCCAGCCGGGGGGGGGCCTACACAGATACGCAGTATTTT. Translating it yields CASRGGAYTDTQYF.